This T cell receptor beta chain was sequenced in a study of blood T cell repertoires in COVID-19 (dated by TCRdb to the early 2020s). Study-wide context: Samples covering the acute and convalescent phases of COVID-19 were provided by collaborators in the United States, Italy and Spain. The prospective study material was composed of cDNA or gDNA derived from T cells, B-cell-depleted T cells, or PBMCs. The repertoires were released in a freely available public database meant as a resource for research on the immune response to SARS-CoV-2. A de-identified subject ID, COVID-19 status, age in years and sex were almost always included in the sample metadata. The samples were drawn from the first 160 participants of the ongoing ImmuneRACE study and from 1,200 or so subjects provided by 6 global collaborators. Where available, HLA class I and class II types were obtained from metadata supplied by the sample provider rather than from assay-based typing. Deeply sampled blood TCRbeta repertoires from subjects exposed to, actively infected with, or recovered from COVID-19 were included in the dataset.

Each collaborating institution followed its own protocols to collect whole blood in K2EDTA tubes. Collaborator samples were shipped for TCRbeta analysis as frozen whole blood, isolated PBMCs, or DNA extracted from either sample type. On the study overall, not on this receptor specifically: The amount of clinical and demographic metadata varied by source and participant and was provided uncurated.

The immunoSEQ Assay, a bias-controlled multiplex PCR, was used to amplify TCRbeta CDR3 regions from genomic DNA. The original methods were these. Within the assay, amplification of reference gene primers was used to estimate how many nucleated cells each sample contained. To quantify the absolute abundance of each unique TCRbeta CDR3 rearrangement, sequence reads were collapsed and filtered. For each sample, productive Simpson clonality was calculated as the square root of Simpson's diversity index across productive rearrangements. Held by TCRdb, this immuneACCESS table contains in-frame sequences only and omits some clones. Under half of the omission traces to an unresolved V gene where checked; the cause of the rest is unknown. V and J calls and clone size are given by that table; D and trimming were obtained from the DNA. Across this sample there are about 210,000 clones, with about 83% seen only once. Roughly 2.9% of the sample rests with the top ten.

Turning to this clone: Which antigen it targets is not known. Qualities for individual bases were not recorded, and no much larger clone is one base off.

Including cysteine and phenylalanine, the CDR3 has 13 amino acids. Only the CDR3 DNA stays, 39 bases, in frame from base 1. Trimming costs V 7 bases and J 6 bases, and their ends lie 16 bases apart. From the germline V gene (reference sequence), CDR1 is PRHDT and CDR2 is FYEKMQ. The rearranged chain carries TRBV13 and TRBJ2-7, and the D gene may be TRBD2, 6 bases matching. This receptor was identified in a man aged 45-65 years with active or convalescent COVID-19. Sequences were obtained from peripheral blood. The DNA sequence is as follows: TGTGCCAGCAAACAGCGGGTCCTCGCCGAGCAGTACTTC. The encoded protein is CASKQRVLAEQYF.